This T cell receptor beta chain was captured in a study of T cell repertoires in cytomegalovirus infection. Broader study findings: The study found HLA-C-restricted CMV-specific TCR beta clonotypes dominating the ex vivo response.

TCRdb redid the calling of the reads with MiXCR, one entry per CDR3 protein. The sample consists of fewer than 900,000 distinct CDR3 sequences, 25% to 30% of them appearing once. The V gene end was trimmed by 1 base and the J gene end by 8 bases; junction bases not matched to a gene: 5. The CDR3 consists of 15 residues. Per the germline V gene, CDR1 is MGHRA and CDR2 is YSYEKL. There are a few counts of this clonotype. Its antigen is unknown. The J gene is TRBJ2-1, the V gene TRBV4-1; TRBD2 aligns across 10 bases. The sample consisted of cultured CD8+ T cells from PBMCs, taken from culture after CMV antigen stimulation. This sequence was found in a human donor in good health (CMV status not recorded). Some clones in this sample may be carry-over from other donors' samples. The CDR3 protein is CASSQVTLAGDEQFF. In DNA form, the CDR3 reads TGCGCCAGCAGCCAAGTTACGCTAGCGGGGGATGAGCAGTTCTTC.